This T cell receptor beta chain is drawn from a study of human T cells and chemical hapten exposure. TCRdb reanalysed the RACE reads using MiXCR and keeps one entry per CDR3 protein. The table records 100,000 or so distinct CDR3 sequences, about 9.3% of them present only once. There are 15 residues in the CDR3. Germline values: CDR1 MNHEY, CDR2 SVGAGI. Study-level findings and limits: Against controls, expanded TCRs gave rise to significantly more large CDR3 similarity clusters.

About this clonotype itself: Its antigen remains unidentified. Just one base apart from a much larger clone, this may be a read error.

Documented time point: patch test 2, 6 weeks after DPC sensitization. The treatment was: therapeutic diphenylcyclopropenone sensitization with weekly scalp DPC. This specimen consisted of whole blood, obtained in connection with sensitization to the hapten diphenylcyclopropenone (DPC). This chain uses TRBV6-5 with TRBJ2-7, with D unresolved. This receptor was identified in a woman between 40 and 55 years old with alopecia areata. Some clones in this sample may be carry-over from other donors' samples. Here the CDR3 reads CTSSPGPMSSYEQYF. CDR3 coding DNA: TGTACCAGCAGCCCCGGGCCCATGAGCTCCTACGAGCAGTACTTC.